This TCR beta chain was sequenced during a study of blood T cells in healthy people across ages. Looking at the study overall: About one barcoded beta molecule was captured per two T cells (by template switching). Findings and caveats of the study: Changes seen in expanded clonotypes were possibly confounded by donor CMV status left unknown.

Ten or more counts support this clonotype. The antigen remains unidentified. A sample-barcoded 5' primer and a J-beta primer mix were used in a second PCR of about 6 to 12 cycles. TCRdb redid the calling of the 5' RACE reads with MiXCR, one entry per CDR3 protein. The repertoire includes about 970,000 distinct CDR3 sequences, roughly 47% of them detected once, and 20% to 25% sits in the top ten. The CDR3 has 12 amino acids. V lost 4 bases and J 5 bases, leaving 9 bases between the germline ends. From germline, CDR1 is SQVTM and CDR2 ANQGSEA. Extractions gave at least 5.5 micrograms of total RNA per sample.

The source is a woman aged 55-69 years in good health. This chain joins TRBV29-1 and TRBJ2-1; D is ambiguous. Source material: blood. CDR3 residues: CSVGAFDNEQFF. For the CDR3, the DNA is TGCAGCGTTGGGGCCTTTGACAATGAGCAGTTCTTC.